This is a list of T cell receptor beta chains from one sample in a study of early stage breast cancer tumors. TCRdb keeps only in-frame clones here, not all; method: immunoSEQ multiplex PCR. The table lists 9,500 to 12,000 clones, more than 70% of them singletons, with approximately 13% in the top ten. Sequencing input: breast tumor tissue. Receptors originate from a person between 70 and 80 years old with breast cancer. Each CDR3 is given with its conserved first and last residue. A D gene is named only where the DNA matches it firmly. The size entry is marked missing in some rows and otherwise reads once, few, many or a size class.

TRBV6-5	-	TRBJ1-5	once	TGTGCCAGCAGCCCACAGGGAAATCAGCCCCAGCATTTT	CASSPQGNQPQHF
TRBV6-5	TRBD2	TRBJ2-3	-	TGTGCCAGCCAGGGGCGGGAGGGCCCAGATACGCAGTATTTT	CASQGREGPDTQYF
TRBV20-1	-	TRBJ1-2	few	TGCAGTGCTGGGAGGATCTATGGCTACACCTTC	CSAGRIYGYTF
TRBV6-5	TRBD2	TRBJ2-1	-	TGTGCCAGCAGTTACCAGCGGGGGCCGAGCGTGCAGTTCTTC	CASSYQRGPSVQFF
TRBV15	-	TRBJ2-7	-	TGTGCCACCAGCAGAGATTTCCGAGGCGAGCAGTACTTC	CATSRDFRGEQYF
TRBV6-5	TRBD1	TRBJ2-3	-	TGTGCCAGCAGCAAATTTGGACAGGGGCGGCAGTATTTT	CASSKFGQGRQYF
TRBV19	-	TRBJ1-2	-	TGTTGGGACCGACAGGACCTAATAGATGGCTACACCTTC	CWDRQDLIDGYTF
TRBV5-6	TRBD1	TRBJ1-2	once	TGTGCCAGCAGCTTGAGACAGGGTATCAGTGGCTACACCTTC	CASSLRQGISGYTF
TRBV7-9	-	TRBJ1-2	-	TGTGCCAGCAGCTTAGCTCTCAGCGATGGCTACACCTTC	CASSLALSDGYTF
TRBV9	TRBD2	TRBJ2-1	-	TGTGCCAGCAGCGCCACTAGCGGGGGGGGCCTTCGGTACAATGAGCAGTTCTTC	CASSATSGGGLRYNEQFF
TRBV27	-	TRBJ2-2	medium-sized	TGTGCCAGTACGAACACCGGGGAGCTGTTTTTT	CASTNTGELFF
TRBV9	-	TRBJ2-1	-	TGTGCCAGCAGCGTAGTAGCTACGGGAACCAATGAGCAGTTCTTC	CASSVVATGTNEQFF
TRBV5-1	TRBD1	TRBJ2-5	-	TGCGCCAGCAGCGACCGGACAGGTACAGAGACCCAGTACTTC	CASSDRTGTETQYF
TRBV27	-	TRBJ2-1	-	TGTGCCAGCAGTTGGGAAGGGGCGTCCTACAATGAGCAGTTCTTC	CASSWEGASYNEQFF
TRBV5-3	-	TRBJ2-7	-	TGTGCCAGAAGCTTGGTCAGGGAAAGGGCTACGCAGCAGTACTTC	CARSLVRERATQQYF
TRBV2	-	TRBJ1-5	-	TGTGCCAGCAGAGACACCCATCAGCCCCAGCATTTT	CASRDTHQPQHF
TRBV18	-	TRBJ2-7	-	TGTGCCAGCTCATATCGACCGGGGAGCCCCTACGAGCAGTACTTC	CASSYRPGSPYEQYF
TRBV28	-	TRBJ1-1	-	TGTGCCAGCATTCCCGTGGCCGGGGAAGCTTTCTTT	CASIPVAGEAFF
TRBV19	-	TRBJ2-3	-	TGTGCCAGTAGTATAGTGACACCCCTATCGACAGATACGCAGTATTTT	CASSIVTPLSTDTQYF
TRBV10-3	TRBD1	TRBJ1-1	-	TGTGCCATCAGTGCGGGGACAGGGGCTATGAACACTGAAGCTTTCTTT	CAISAGTGAMNTEAFF
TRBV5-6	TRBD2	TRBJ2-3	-	TGTGCCAGCAGCAGGACTAGCGGGGGGTCCCGCACAGATACGCAGTATTTT	CASSRTSGGSRTDTQYF
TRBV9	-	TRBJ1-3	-	TGTGCCAGCAGCGTAGCCGTTGAGGGAAACACCATATATTTT	CASSVAVEGNTIYF
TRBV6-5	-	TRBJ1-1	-	TGTGCCAGCAGTTACGATCCTTTCACAGGGATCTCTGAAGCTTTCTTT	CASSYDPFTGISEAFF
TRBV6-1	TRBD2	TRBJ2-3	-	TGTGCCAGCAGTGACGCGGGGGGCCGTGAGGATACGCAGTATTTT	CASSDAGGREDTQYF
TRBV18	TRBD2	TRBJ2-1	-	TGTGCCAGCTCCGGACTAGCGGGGGGCACTTACAATGAGCAGTTCTTC	CASSGLAGGTYNEQFF
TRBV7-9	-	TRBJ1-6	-	TGTGCCAGCAGCTCAAGGAACCCCCAGGAAGCATCACCCCTCCACTTT	CASSSRNPQEASPLHF
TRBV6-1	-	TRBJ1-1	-	TGTGCCAGCACGGGTGTCGTCACTGAAGCTTTCTTT	CASTGVVTEAFF
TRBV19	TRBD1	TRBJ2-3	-	TGTGCCAGTAGTCCCGGGACAGCTAACACAGATACGCAGTATTTT	CASSPGTANTDTQYF
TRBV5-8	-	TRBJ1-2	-	TGTGCCAGCAGCTTCGGGGATAGACCTAACTATGGCTACACCTTC	CASSFGDRPNYGYTF
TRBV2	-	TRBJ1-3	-	TGTGCCAGTCTAGCTAGGGGAGGAGGAAACACCATATATTTT	CASLARGGGNTIYF
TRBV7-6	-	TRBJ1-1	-	TGTGCCAGCAGCTTAGGTCGGAGGGACACTGAAGCTTTCTTT	CASSLGRRDTEAFF
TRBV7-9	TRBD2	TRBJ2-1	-	TGTGCCAGCAGCTTAGTCCTAGCGGGAGCTGAGGAGCAGTTCTTC	CASSLVLAGAEEQFF
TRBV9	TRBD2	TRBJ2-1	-	TGTGCCAGCAGCGGAGCTGCGGGAGGGCCCACTGTTGGAGAGCAGTTCTTC	CASSGAAGGPTVGEQFF
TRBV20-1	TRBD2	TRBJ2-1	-	TGCAGTGCTTCCCGGGAGGATGAGCAGTTCTTC	CSASREDEQFF
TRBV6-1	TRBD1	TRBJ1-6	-	TGTGCCAGCAGCGCGGGACAGCCCAATTCACCCCTCCACTTT	CASSAGQPNSPLHF